The T cell receptor beta chain under discussion was sequenced for a study of blood T cell repertoires in COVID-19. This table comes from immunoSEQ multiplex PCR, and its TCRdb copy is limited to in-frame clones, with some not included. The data contain approximately 260,000 clones, around 82% of them singletons. This clone was detected only a few times. The participants were between about 18 and 100 years old and came from 24 US areas. Cohort allocation depended upon clinical history that participants reported. The CDR3 has 16 residues. Germline values: CDR1 SGDLS, CDR2 YYNGEE. Trimming removed 0 bases from V and 2 bases from J, with 12 bases in between.

The receptor's source is a man aged 45-60 years who had recovered from COVID-19. The rearrangement links TRBV9 to TRBJ2-1; the D gene is possibly TRBD2 (6 bases). Sequencing was done on a sample of PBMCs or T cells enriched from blood (not recorded which). CDR3 nucleotides: TGTGCCAGCAGCGTAGGCGGCGGGGCTACCTACAATGAGCAGTTCTTC. Residues: CASSVGGGATYNEQFF.